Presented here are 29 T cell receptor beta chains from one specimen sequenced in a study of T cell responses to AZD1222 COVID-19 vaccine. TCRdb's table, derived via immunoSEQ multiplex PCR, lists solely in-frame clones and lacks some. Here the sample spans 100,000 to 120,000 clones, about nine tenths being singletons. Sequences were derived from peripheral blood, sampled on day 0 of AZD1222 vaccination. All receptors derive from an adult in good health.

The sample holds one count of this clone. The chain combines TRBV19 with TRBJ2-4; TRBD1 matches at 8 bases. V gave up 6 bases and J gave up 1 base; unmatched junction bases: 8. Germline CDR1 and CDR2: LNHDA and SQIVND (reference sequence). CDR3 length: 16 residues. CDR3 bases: TGTGCCAGTAGGAATGACAGGGGATCTGCCAAAAACATTCAGTACTTC. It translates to CASRNDRGSAKNIQYF.

The CDR3 bases are TGTGCCAGCAGTGAAGCGTGGCGCACACAGGGAAACGAGCAGTACTTC. Protein: CASSEAWRTQGNEQYF. The genes are TRBV2 and TRBJ2-7, with D perhaps matching TRBD1 (6 bases). V was clipped by 0 bases and J by 5 bases, with 17 bases between them. The CDR3 is made up of 16 amino acids. Looked up from germline, CDR1 is SNHLY and CDR2 is FYNNEI.

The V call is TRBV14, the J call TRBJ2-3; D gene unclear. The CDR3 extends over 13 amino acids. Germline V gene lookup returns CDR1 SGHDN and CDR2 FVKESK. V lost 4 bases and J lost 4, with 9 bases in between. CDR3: CASSPRSPDTQYF. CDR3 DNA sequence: TGTGCCAGCAGCCCAAGGAGTCCAGATACGCAGTATTTT.

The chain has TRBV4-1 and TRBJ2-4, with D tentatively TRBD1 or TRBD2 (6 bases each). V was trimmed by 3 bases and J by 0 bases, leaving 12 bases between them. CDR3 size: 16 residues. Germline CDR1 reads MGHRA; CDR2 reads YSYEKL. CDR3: CASSQERGVAKNIQYF. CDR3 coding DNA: TGCGCCAGCAGCCAGGAAAGGGGGGTAGCCAAAAACATTCAGTACTTC.

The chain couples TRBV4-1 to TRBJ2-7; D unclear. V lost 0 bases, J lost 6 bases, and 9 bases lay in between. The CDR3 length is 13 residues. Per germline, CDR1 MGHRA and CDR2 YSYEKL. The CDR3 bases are TGCGCCAGCAGCCAAGAAATGACTTCCGAGCAGTACTTC. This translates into CASSQEMTSEQYF.

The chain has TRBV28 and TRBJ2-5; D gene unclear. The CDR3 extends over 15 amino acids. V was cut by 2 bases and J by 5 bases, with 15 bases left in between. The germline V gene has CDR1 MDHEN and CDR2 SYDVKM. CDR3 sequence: CASSLGELPGETQYF. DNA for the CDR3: TGTGCCAGCAGTTTAGGAGAGCTCCCTGGGGAGACCCAGTACTTC.

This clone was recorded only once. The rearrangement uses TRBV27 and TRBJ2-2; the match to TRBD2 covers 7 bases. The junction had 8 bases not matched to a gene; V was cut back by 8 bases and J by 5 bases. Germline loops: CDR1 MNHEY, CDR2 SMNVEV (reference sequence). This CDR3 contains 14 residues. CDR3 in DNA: TGTGCCAGCTCTCGACTAGCAGGTACCGGGGAGCTGTTTTTT. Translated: CASSRLAGTGELFF.

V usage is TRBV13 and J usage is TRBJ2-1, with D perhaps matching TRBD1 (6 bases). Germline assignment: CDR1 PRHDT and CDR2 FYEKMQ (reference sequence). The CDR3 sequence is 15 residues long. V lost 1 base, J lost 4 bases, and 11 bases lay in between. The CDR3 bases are TGTGCCAGCAGCTTAGTAGGGGGTTTATACAATGAGCAGTTCTTC. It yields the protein CASSLVGGLYNEQFF.

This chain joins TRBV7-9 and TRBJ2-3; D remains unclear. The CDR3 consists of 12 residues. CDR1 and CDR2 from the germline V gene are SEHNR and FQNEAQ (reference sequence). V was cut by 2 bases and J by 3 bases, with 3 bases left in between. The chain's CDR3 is CASSLLTDTQYF. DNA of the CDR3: TGTGCCAGCAGCTTATTAACAGATACGCAGTATTTT.

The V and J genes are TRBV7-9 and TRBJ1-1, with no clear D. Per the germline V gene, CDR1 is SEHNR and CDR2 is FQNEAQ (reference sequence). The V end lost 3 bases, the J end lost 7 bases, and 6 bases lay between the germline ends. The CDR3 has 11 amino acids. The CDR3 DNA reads TGTGCCAGCAGCTTCATGGGTGAAGCTTTCTTT. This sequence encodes CASSFMGEAFF.

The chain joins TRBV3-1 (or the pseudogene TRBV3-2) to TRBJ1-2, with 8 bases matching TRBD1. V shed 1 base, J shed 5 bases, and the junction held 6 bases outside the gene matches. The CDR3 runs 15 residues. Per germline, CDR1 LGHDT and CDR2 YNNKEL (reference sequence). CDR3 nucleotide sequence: TGTGCCAGCAGCCAAGCCCCCAGGGGGCAATATGGCTACACCTTC. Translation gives CASSQAPRGQYGYTF.

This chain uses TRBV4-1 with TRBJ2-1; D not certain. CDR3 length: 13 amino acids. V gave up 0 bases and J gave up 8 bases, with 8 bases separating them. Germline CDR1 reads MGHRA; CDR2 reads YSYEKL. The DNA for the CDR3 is TGCGCCAGCAGCCAAGAGAATTCGGATGAGCAGTTCTTC. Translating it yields CASSQENSDEQFF.

This chain's CDR3 is CASSEARGREGTGELFF. In nucleotides, the CDR3 is TGCGCCAGCAGTGAGGCAAGGGGGAGGGAGGGGACCGGGGAGCTGTTTTTT. This chain joins TRBV10-2 and TRBJ2-2; a possible D gene is TRBD2 (7 bases). The CDR3 sequence is 17 residues long. CDR1 and CDR2 (germline): WSHSY, SAAADI. Trimming left V 2 bases short and J 5 bases short, with 18 bases between.

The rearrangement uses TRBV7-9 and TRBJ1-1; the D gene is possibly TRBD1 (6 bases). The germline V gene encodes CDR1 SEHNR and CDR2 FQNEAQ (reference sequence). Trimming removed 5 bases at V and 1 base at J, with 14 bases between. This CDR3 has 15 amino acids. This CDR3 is CASSQPGHPNTEAFF. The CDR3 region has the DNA TGTGCCAGCAGCCAACCGGGACACCCGAACACTGAAGCTTTCTTT.

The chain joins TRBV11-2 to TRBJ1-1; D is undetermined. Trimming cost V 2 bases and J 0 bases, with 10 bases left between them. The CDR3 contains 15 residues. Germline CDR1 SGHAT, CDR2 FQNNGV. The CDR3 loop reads CASSLFGILNTEAFF. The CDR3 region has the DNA TGTGCCAGCAGCTTATTCGGAATCTTGAACACTGAAGCTTTCTTT.

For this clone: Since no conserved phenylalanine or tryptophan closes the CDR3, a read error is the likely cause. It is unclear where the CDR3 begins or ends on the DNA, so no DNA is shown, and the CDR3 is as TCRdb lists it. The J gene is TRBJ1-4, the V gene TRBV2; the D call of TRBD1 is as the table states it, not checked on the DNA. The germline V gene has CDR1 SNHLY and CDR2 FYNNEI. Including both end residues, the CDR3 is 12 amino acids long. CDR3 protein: CASSETRDRVLL.

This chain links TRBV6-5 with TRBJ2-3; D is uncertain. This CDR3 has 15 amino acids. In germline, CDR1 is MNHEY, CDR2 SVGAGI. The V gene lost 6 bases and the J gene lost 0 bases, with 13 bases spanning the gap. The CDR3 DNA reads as TGTGCCAGCAGCACTAATTTCGGTAGCACAGATACGCAGTATTTT. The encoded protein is CASSTNFGSTDTQYF.

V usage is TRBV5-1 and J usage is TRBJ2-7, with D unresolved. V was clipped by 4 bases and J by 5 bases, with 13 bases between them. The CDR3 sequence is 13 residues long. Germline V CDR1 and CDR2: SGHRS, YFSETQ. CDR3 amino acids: CASSPDRADEQYF. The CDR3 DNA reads TGCGCCAGCAGCCCGGACCGGGCGGACGAGCAGTACTTC.

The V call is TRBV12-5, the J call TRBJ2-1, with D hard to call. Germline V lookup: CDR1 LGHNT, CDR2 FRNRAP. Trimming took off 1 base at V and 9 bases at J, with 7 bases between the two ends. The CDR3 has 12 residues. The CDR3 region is CASGLGGLEQFF. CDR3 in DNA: TGTGCTAGTGGTTTGGGCGGTCTTGAGCAGTTCTTC.

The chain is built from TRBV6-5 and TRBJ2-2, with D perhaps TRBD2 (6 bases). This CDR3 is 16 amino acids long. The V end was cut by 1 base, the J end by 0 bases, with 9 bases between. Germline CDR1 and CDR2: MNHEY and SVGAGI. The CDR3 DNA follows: TGTGCCAGCAGTTACTTAAGCGGGCCGAACACCGGGGAGCTGTTTTTT. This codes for CASSYLSGPNTGELFF.

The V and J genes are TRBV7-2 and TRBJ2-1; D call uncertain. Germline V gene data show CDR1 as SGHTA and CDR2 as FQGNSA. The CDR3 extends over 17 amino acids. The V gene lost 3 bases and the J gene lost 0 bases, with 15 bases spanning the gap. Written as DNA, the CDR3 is TGTGCCAGCAGCTTGGGCTCCCCACACTCCTCCTACAATGAGCAGTTCTTC. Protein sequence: CASSLGSPHSSYNEQFF.

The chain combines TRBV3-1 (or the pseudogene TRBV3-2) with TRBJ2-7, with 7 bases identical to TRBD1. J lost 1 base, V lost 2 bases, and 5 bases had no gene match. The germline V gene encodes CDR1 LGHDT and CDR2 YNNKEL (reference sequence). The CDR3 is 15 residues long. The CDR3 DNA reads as TGTGCCAGCAGCCAAACCGGGACAGCTTCCTACGAGCAGTACTTC. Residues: CASSQTGTASYEQYF.

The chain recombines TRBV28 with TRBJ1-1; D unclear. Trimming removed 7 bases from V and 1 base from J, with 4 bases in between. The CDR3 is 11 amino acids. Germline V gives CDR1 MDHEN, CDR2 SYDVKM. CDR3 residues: CASKGNTEAFF. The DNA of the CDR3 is TGTGCCAGCAAAGGGAACACTGAAGCTTTCTTT.

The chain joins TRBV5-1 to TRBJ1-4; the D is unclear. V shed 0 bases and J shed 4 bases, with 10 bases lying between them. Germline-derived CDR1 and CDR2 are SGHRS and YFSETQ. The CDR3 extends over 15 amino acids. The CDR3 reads CASSLADQLNEKLFF. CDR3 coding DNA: TGCGCCAGCAGCTTGGCCGATCAGCTTAATGAAAAACTGTTTTTT.

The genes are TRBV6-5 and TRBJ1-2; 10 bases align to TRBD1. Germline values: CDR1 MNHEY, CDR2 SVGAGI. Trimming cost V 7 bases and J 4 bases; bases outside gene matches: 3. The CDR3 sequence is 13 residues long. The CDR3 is CASTRDRGYGYTF. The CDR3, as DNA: TGTGCCAGCACCAGGGACAGGGGCTATGGCTACACCTTC.

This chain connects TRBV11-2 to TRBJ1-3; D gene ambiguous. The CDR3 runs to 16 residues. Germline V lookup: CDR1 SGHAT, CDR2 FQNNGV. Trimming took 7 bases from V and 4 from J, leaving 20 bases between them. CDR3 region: CASTDTDHTPGNTIYF. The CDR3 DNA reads TGTGCCAGCACCGACACGGACCACACTCCGGGAAACACCATATATTTT.

DNA for the CDR3: TGCGCCAGCAGCATGACTAGCGGGAGCCACGAGCAGTACTTC. The encoded protein is CASSMTSGSHEQYF. The V and J genes are TRBV5-1 and TRBJ2-7, with 12 bases matching TRBD2. CDR3 length: 14 residues. The ends lost 4 bases at V and 5 bases at J; junction bases unmatched: 4. Germline CDR1 SGHRS, CDR2 YFSETQ.

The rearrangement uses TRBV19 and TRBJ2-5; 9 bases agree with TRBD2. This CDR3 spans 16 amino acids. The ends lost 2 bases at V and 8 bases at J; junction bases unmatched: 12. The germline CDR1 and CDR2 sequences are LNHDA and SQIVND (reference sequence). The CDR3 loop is CASSISIGGRGYTQYF. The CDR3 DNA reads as TGTGCCAGTAGTATATCGATTGGCGGGAGGGGATACACCCAGTACTTC.

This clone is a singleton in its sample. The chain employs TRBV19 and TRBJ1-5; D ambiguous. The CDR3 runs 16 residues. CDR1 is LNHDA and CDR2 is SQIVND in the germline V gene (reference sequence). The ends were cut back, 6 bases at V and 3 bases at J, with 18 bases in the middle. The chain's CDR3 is CASRGLKLGPNQPQHF. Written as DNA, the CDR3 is TGTGCCAGTAGGGGCCTGAAGCTGGGTCCCAATCAGCCCCAGCATTTT.